The 10 T cell receptor beta chains below come from one sample, sequenced in a study of siplizumab effects on memory and regulatory T cells. The protocol was immunoSEQ multiplex PCR, while the TCRdb copy is restricted to in-frame clones and leaves out a portion. Of about 120,000 clones in the sample, about 94% are singletons; the top ten hold approximately 1.8%. Material for sequencing was non-Treg CD4+ T cells sorted from blood. These receptors all come from a human donor in good health.

The chain employs TRBV4-2 and TRBJ2-5, with 9 bases lining up with TRBD2. V trimming: 0 bases; J trimming: 1 base; junction bases outside the gene matches: 6. CDR3 size: 17 residues. From germline, CDR1 is LGHNA and CDR2 YNFKEQ. CDR3 region: CASSQEGAAGGQETQYF. The CDR3 nucleotides are TGTGCCAGCAGCCAAGAAGGGGCAGCGGGAGGCCAAGAGACCCAGTACTTC.

The chain links TRBV5-1 to TRBJ2-5, with 8 bases aligning to TRBD1. Germline loops: CDR1 SGHRS, CDR2 YFSETQ. The CDR3 consists of 15 residues. V shed 4 bases, J shed 3 bases, and the junction held 8 bases outside the gene matches. CDR3 region: CASSPRTGMEETQYF. The DNA of the CDR3 is TGCGCCAGCAGCCCCCGGACAGGGATGGAAGAGACCCAGTACTTC. The complete variable domain, with remaining parts taken from reference TRBV5-1 and TRBJ2-5, reads KAGVTQTPRYLIKTRGQQVTLSCSPISGHRSVSWYQQTPGQGLQFLFEYFSETQRNKGNFPGRFSGRQFSNSRSEMNVSTLELGDSALYLCASSPRTGMEETQYFGPGTRLLVL.

Written as DNA, the CDR3 is TGTGCCAGCTCACCTATTACAGGGGACACTGAAGCTTTCTTT. Translated, it gives CASSPITGDTEAFF. The chain combines TRBV18 with TRBJ1-1; 7 bases agree with TRBD1. This CDR3 is built from 14 residues. V lost 3 bases to trimming and J lost 3 bases; unmatched junction nucleotides: 4. Germline V gene sequence: CDR1 KGHSH, CDR2 LQKENI.

V and J are TRBV7-9 and TRBJ2-1, with D tentatively TRBD1 (6 bases). The ends were cut back, 7 bases at V and 0 bases at J, with 13 bases in the middle. CDR3 length: 15 amino acids. CDR1 SEHNR and CDR2 FQNEAQ come from the germline V gene (reference sequence). The CDR3 nucleotides read TGTGCCAGCAAACATAGGACAGCCTCCTACAATGAGCAGTTCTTC. Translated: CASKHRTASYNEQFF.

This clone was counted a few times. The chain has TRBV18 and TRBJ2-7, with D perhaps TRBD2 (5 bases). The CDR3 is 14 amino acids. Germline values: CDR1 KGHSH, CDR2 LQKENI. The germline V and J ends were trimmed by 4 bases and 2 bases, with 12 bases remaining between them. CDR3 sequence (DNA): TGTGCCAGCTCACTGGGAGCCCAAACCTACGAGCAGTACTTC. This encodes CASSLGAQTYEQYF.

This clone was found once. The chain is built from TRBV11-1 and TRBJ2-2; D may correspond to TRBD1 or TRBD2 (5 bases each). Trimming removed 4 bases at V and 4 bases at J, with 10 bases between. The CDR3 contains 14 residues. Germline loops: CDR1 SGHAT, CDR2 FQDESV (reference sequence). The CDR3 DNA is TGTGCCAGCAGCTCACGGGGCGGCACCGGGGAGCTGTTTTTT. It translates to CASSSRGGTGELFF.

The chain employs TRBV4-1 and TRBJ2-2, with 8 positions matching TRBD2. Germline V CDR1 and CDR2: MGHRA, YSYEKL. CDR3 length equals 16 residues. The ends lost 0 bases at V and 4 bases at J; junction bases unmatched: 4. CDR3 sequence (DNA): TGCGCCAGCAGCCAAGACCTAGCGGGCTTCACCGGGGAGCTGTTTTTT. It translates to CASSQDLAGFTGELFF.

The chain combines TRBV29-1 with TRBJ2-3, with 7 bases matching TRBD1. CDR1 SQVTM and CDR2 ANQGSEA come from the germline V gene. The J segment lost 6 bases and the V segment lost 6 bases, leaving 12 bases of the junction unmatched. The CDR3 extends over 14 amino acids. As DNA, the CDR3 is TGCAGCGTCCAAGGGGGCGGGCAGACGGATACGCAGTATTTT. Translated: CSVQGGGQTDTQYF.

The chain uses TRBV6-1 and TRBJ2-6, with D hard to call. Looked up from germline, CDR1 is MNHNS and CDR2 is SASEGT. Trimming removed 5 bases from V and 1 base from J, with 6 bases in between. This CDR3 is 14 amino acids long. Here the CDR3 reads CASSPGSGANVLTF. Here the CDR3 DNA reads TGTGCCAGCAGTCCCGGGTCTGGGGCCAACGTCCTGACTTTC.

This chain joins TRBV5-5 and TRBJ2-1; 7 bases are shared with TRBD2. The CDR3 consists of 17 residues. The trim removed 0 bases at V and 5 bases at J, leaving 11 bases unmatched. Germline V gene sequence: CDR1 SGHKS, CDR2 YYEKEE (reference sequence). CDR3 in amino acids: CASSLAGRAEVNNEQFF. The CDR3 DNA sequence: TGTGCCAGCAGCTTGGCAGGGAGGGCCGAGGTAAACAATGAGCAGTTCTTC.